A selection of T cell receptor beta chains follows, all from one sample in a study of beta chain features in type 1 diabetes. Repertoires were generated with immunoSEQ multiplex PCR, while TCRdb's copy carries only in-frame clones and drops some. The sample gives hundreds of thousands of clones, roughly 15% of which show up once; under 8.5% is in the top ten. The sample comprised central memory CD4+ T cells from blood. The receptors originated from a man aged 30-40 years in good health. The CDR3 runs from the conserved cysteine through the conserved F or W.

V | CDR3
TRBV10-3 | CASSEGQQGKAGELFF
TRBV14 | CASTATNTGELFF
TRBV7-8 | CASSTGTRGNEQFF
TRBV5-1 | CASSLLLADQETQYF
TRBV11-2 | CASSLGTGMYNEQFF
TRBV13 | CASSLGQPNSPLHF
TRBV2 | CASSGQVSYEQYF
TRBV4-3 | CASSQDAQLNTGELFF
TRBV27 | CASRFTLAGEADTRYF
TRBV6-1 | CASSLGQGWNTEAFF
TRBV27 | CASSFEGISNQPQHF
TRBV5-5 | CASSPAVQETQYF
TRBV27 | CASSLLSGMGTGELFF
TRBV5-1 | CASRSDGHSTEAFF
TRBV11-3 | CASSRDGDTGELFF
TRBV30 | CAWRDTGELFF
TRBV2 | CASSVIVMSDTQYF
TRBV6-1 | CASSEGRGNYGYTF
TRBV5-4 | CASSLAPNQPQHF